This T cell receptor (beta chain) emerged from a study of T cell clonotyping in hematopoietic cell transplantation. V was pared by 6 bases and J by 4 bases, with 12 bases of the junction left unmatched. The germline gives CDR1 SNHLY, CDR2 FYNNEI. This CDR3 has 17 amino acids. Whole-study results and caveats: Higher Inverse Simpson Index values in graft donor and pretransplant recipient predicted broader posttransplant TCR diversity.

Measured with immunoSEQ multiplex PCR; TCRdb has only the in-frame clones, and not every one. This table holds 9,000 or so clones, about 97% found once. In the case of this clone: Antigen unknown.

This TCR derives from a male patient aged 60 to 75 who had an allogeneic stem cell transplant from a related donor, so the T cells may come from the graft donor. Some clones in this sample may be carry-over from other donors' samples. The input for sequencing was peripheral blood mononuclear cells, taken 100 days after allogeneic stem cell transplant. The chain is built from TRBV2 and TRBJ1-5, with 10 bases that match TRBD1. The CDR3 here is CASRGTGEIRENQPQHF. Here the CDR3 DNA reads TGTGCCAGCAGGGGGACAGGGGAAATCCGGGAGAATCAGCCCCAGCATTTT.